The present entry profiles one T cell receptor beta chain with its context. Its target is not known. V gave up 5 bases and J gave up 6 bases; unmatched junction bases: 7. The length of the CDR3 is 15 residues. CDR1 is SEHNR and CDR2 is FQNEAQ in the germline V gene (reference sequence). The protocol was immunoSEQ multiplex PCR, while the TCRdb copy is restricted to in-frame clones and leaves out a portion. The data hold roughly 71,000 clones, with 76% observed a single time. This entry comes from a study of vaccination effects on CD4 cells after COVID-19. Overall study results and limits: In healthy vaccinees, only 1 of 255 vaccine-induced clones cross-reacted with common cold coronaviruses.

Within the ViraFEST assay, antigen-specific CD4+ T cells underwent expansion with viral peptide pools prior to sequencing. Culture lasted roughly 9 days before CD4+ T cell isolation. All study participants received two doses of BNT162b2 or mRNA-1273 vaccine. The culture medium for approximately 1.9 million PBMC per well included 8.5 to 10 IU/ml IL-2 and about 10 ug/ml peptides. The specimen was CD4+ T cells from PBMCs cultured with HCoV-OC43 spike peptides, collected after COVID-19 vaccination. Subset described: HCoV-OC43 spike overlapping peptide pool stimulation. This TCR was recovered from a human donor who received a COVID-19 vaccine. The V and J genes are TRBV7-9 and TRBJ1-6, with 7 bases fitting TRBD1. The CDR3 here is CASSKDRVGNSPLHF. In nucleotides, the CDR3 is TGTGCCAGCAGCAAAGACAGGGTGGGTAATTCACCCCTCCACTTT.